One sample yielded the 11 T cell receptor beta chains listed below, sequenced in a study of T cells after yellow fever vaccination. TCRdb called the 5' RACE reads again in MiXCR, with one record for every CDR3 protein. The top ten clones hold roughly 18% of a sample with under 400,000 distinct CDR3 sequences, roughly 12% of them seen once. The material sequenced was PBMCs, taken on the day of the first yellow fever vaccination. These receptors were obtained from a young man who received the YFV17D yellow fever vaccine.

This clonotype occurred many times. The chain joins TRBV6-2 or TRBV6-3 to TRBJ2-2, with 12 nucleotides matching TRBD2. CDR1 is MNHEY, CDR2 SVGEGT, per germline. The CDR3 is 17 amino acids. The V gene end was trimmed by 7 bases and the J gene end by 3 bases; junction bases not matched to a gene: 9. The CDR3 nucleotides are TGTGCCAGCATCCCGATCGGGACTAGCGGGCACACCGGGGAGCTGTTTTTT. Translation: CASIPIGTSGHTGELFF.

This chain uses TRBV5-5 with TRBJ2-5; TRBD2 matches at 10 bases. The CDR3 consists of 17 residues. Germline V lookup: CDR1 SGHKS, CDR2 YYEKEE (reference sequence). V trimming: 4 bases; J trimming: 1 base; junction bases outside the gene matches: 10. The CDR3 region is CASSRESGGVTQETQYF. CDR3 nucleotides: TGTGCCAGCAGCCGGGAAAGCGGGGGGGTAACCCAAGAGACCCAGTACTTC.

This clonotype was observed a few times. The chain recombines TRBV10-3 with TRBJ1-6, with D hard to call. Germline V gives CDR1 ENHRY, CDR2 SYGVKD. The CDR3 is 15 residues long. V was trimmed by 5 bases and J by 0 bases, leaving 8 bases between them. CDR3 loop: CAISLQSSYNSPLHF. CDR3 bases: TGTGCCATCAGTCTACAGAGCTCCTATAATTCACCCCTCCACTTT.

V gene TRBV20-1 combines with J gene TRBJ1-1; the match to TRBD1 covers 9 bases. V shed 4 bases, J shed 0 bases, and the junction held 3 bases outside the gene matches. The germline V gene encodes CDR1 DFQATT and CDR2 SNEGSKA (reference sequence). The CDR3 extends over 14 amino acids. The CDR3 here is CSATRTGVNTEAFF. The CDR3 DNA is TGCAGTGCTACTAGGACAGGGGTGAACACTGAAGCTTTCTTT.

This chain connects TRBV12-3 or TRBV12-4 to TRBJ2-5, with TRBD1 identical over 11 bases. J was trimmed by 7 bases and V by 6 bases; bases with no gene match: 13. The CDR3 runs to 16 residues. Written as DNA, the CDR3 is TGTGCCAGCAGCCTTACGGACCCGGGACAGGGGGTGACCCAGTACTTC. Protein product: CASSLTDPGQGVTQYF.

In its sample, this clonotype was seen once. V gene TRBV30 combines with J gene TRBJ2-5; TRBD2 aligns across 8 bases. Per the germline V gene, CDR1 is GTSNPN and CDR2 is SVGIG (reference sequence). J gave up 5 bases and V 3 bases, and 8 bases lay outside the gene matches. The CDR3 contains 14 residues. The chain's CDR3 is CAWSLPGRAETQYF. The DNA for the CDR3 is TGTGCCTGGAGCCTACCCGGGAGGGCTGAGACCCAGTACTTC.

This clonotype was seen a few times. This chain connects TRBV28 to TRBJ1-2; a weak D match, TRBD1 (6 bases). This CDR3 has 13 amino acids. Germline V gene lookup returns CDR1 MDHEN and CDR2 SYDVKM. Trimming left V 7 bases short and J 4 bases short, with 13 bases between. CDR3 in DNA: TGTGCCAGCAACCCCCGGGACACCTATGGCTACACCTTC. The encoded protein is CASNPRDTYGYTF.

The chain uses TRBV6-5 and TRBJ2-2; perhaps TRBD1 as D (6 bases). The CDR3 runs 15 residues. The V end was cut by 2 bases, the J end by 5 bases, with 12 bases between. CDR1 and CDR2 (germline): MNHEY, SVGAGI. This CDR3 reads CASSYNQQGTGELFF. The CDR3 DNA reads TGTGCCAGCAGTTACAACCAACAGGGAACCGGGGAGCTGTTTTTT.

The sample holds a few counts of this clonotype. The V and J genes are TRBV9 and TRBJ2-7, with a possible D match to TRBD1 (6 bases). The germline V gene has CDR1 SGDLS and CDR2 YYNGEE. V lost 0 bases, J lost 6 bases, and 10 bases lay in between. The CDR3 is 13 residues long. In DNA, the CDR3 is TGTGCCAGCAGCGTAGACGTGGGGGCCGAGCAGTACTTC. This sequence encodes CASSVDVGAEQYF.

This clonotype was picked up a small number of times. The chain links TRBV18 to TRBJ1-2; the D is unclear. The CDR3 is 16 amino acids. Trimming pared 3 bases from V and 0 bases from J, leaving 14 bases between. Germline V CDR1 and CDR2: KGHSH, LQKENI. The CDR3 sequence is CASSPYDTASNYGYTF. CDR3 DNA sequence: TGTGCCAGCTCACCTTATGACACAGCGTCTAACTATGGCTACACCTTC.

The rearrangement uses TRBV7-9 and TRBJ2-7; TRBD1 matches at 8 bases. Germline V gives CDR1 SEHNR, CDR2 FQNEAQ (reference sequence). V lost 5 bases, J lost 3 bases, and 6 bases stayed unmatched. The CDR3 runs to 14 residues. The CDR3 sequence: CASSQTTGDYEQYV. DNA of the CDR3: TGTGCCAGCAGCCAAACGACAGGGGACTACGAGCAGTACGTC.